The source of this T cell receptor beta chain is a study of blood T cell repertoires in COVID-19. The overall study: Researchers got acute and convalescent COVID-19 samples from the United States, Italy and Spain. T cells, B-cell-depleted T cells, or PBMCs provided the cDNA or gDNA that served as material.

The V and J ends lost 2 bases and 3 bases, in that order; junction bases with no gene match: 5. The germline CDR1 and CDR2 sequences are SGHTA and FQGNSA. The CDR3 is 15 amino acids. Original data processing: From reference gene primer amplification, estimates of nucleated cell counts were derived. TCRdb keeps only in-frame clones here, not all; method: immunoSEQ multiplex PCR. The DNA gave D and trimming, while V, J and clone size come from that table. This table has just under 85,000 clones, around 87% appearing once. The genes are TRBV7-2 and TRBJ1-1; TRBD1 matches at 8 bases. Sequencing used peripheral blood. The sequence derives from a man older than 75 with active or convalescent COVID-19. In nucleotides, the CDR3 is TGTGCCAGCAGCTTACAGGGGGCTTTGTACACTGAAGCTTTCTTT. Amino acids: CASSLQGALYTEAFF.